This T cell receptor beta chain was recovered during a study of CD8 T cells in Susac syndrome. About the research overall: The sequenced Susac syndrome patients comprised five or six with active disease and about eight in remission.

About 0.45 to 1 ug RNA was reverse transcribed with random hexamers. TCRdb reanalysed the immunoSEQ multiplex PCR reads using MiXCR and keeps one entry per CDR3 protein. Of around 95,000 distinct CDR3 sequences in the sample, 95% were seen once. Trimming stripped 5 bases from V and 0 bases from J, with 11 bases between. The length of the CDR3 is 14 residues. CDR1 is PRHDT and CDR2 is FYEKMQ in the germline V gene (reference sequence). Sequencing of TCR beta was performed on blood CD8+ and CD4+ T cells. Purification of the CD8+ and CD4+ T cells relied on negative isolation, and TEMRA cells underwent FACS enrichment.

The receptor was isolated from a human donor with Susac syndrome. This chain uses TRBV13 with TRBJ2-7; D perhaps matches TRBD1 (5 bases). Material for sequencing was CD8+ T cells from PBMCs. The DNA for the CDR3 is TGTGCCAGCAGCCCGCGGACACGCTCCTACGAGCAGTACTTC. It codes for CASSPRTRSYEQYF.